Listed here are 14 T cell receptor beta chains from one sample, sequenced in a study of shared clonotypes between healthy human individuals. Sequencing was performed with immunoSEQ multiplex PCR; in TCRdb, only in-frame clones are kept and a portion is missing. This sample has around 600,000 clones, with around 97% found just once. The sequencing input was naive CD4+ T cells sorted from blood. Subset specified: CD45RA+ positively selected. All receptors come from a woman aged 30 to 39 in good health.

The chain has TRBV29-1 and TRBJ2-1; 7 nucleotides line up with TRBD2. The CDR3 contains 13 residues. Germline V gene sequence: CDR1 SQVTM, CDR2 ANQGSEA. The V gene end was trimmed by 4 bases and the J gene end by 10 bases; junction bases not matched to a gene: 10. The CDR3 sequence: CSVAPSTSNEQFF. The DNA of the CDR3 is TGCAGCGTTGCCCCGTCGACTAGCAACGAGCAGTTCTTC.

The chain employs TRBV2 and TRBJ2-7; 8 bases are shared with TRBD1. Germline V gives CDR1 SNHLY, CDR2 FYNNEI. This CDR3 region has 13 residues. The junction had 2 bases not matched to a gene; V was cut back by 4 bases and J by 3 bases. The CDR3 DNA follows: TGTGCCAGCAGTGGACAGGGGAACTACGAGCAGTACTTC. Its protein is CASSGQGNYEQYF. The whole variable domain, filled in from reference TRBV2 and TRBJ2-7, reads EPEVTQTPSHQVTQMGQEVILRCVPISNHLYFYWYRQILGQKVEFLVSFYNNEISEKSEIFDDQFSVERPDGSNFTLKIRSTKLEDSAMYFCASSGQGNYEQYFGPGTRLTVT.

V usage is TRBV5-1 and J usage is TRBJ2-5; a possible D gene is TRBD2 (5 bases). Germline V gene lookup returns CDR1 SGHRS and CDR2 YFSETQ. V shed 5 bases and J shed 5 bases, with 13 bases lying between them. The CDR3 loop spans 13 amino acids. Here the CDR3 reads CASRARGVETQYF. The CDR3 coding sequence is TGCGCCAGCAGGGCTCGGGGAGTGGAGACCCAGTACTTC.

The chain has TRBV7-9 and TRBJ1-1; D is unresolved. Germline-derived CDR1 and CDR2 are SEHNR and FQNEAQ (reference sequence). The CDR3 totals 13 residues. Trimming cost V 3 bases and J 1 base, with 6 bases left between them. Written as DNA, the CDR3 is TGTGCCAGCAGCTTTGCAGGGAACACTGAAGCTTTCTTT. This codes for CASSFAGNTEAFF.

The rearrangement joins TRBV5-4 to TRBJ2-7, with TRBD2 matching over 8 bases. The CDR3 sequence is 14 residues long. In germline, CDR1 is SGHNT, CDR2 YYREEE (reference sequence). Losses at the gene ends were 5 bases for V and 1 base for J; bases not matched to a gene: 5. Here the CDR3 DNA reads TGTGCCAGCAGACATAGCGGGAAATCCTACGAGCAGTACTTC. Translation gives CASRHSGKSYEQYF.

The chain combines TRBV28 with TRBJ2-7, with 8 bases identical to TRBD2. Germline-derived CDR1 and CDR2 are MDHEN and SYDVKM. Trimming cost V 9 bases and J 2 bases; bases outside gene matches: 3. CDR3 length: 12 amino acids. The chain's CDR3 is CASASGPYEQYF. Written as DNA, the CDR3 is TGTGCCAGTGCTAGCGGGCCCTACGAGCAGTACTTC.

This sequence joins TRBV18 and TRBJ2-1; a possible D gene is TRBD2 (5 bases). Germline assignment: CDR1 KGHSH and CDR2 LQKENI. The CDR3 runs 15 residues. Deletions cut 3 bases from V and 10 bases from J, with 19 bases between. The CDR3 bases are TGTGCCAGCTCACCGAATCTAGGGAGTTCACGGGAGCAGTTCTTC. It codes for CASSPNLGSSREQFF.

The V gene is TRBV7-8, the J gene TRBJ2-5; D could derive from TRBD1 or TRBD2 (5 bases each). Trimming left V 3 bases short and J 0 bases short, with 14 bases between. Germline loops: CDR1 SGHVS, CDR2 FQNEAQ. The CDR3 contains 16 residues. The chain's CDR3 is CASSLGRDPYQETQYF. CDR3 sequence (DNA): TGTGCCAGCAGCTTGGGCCGGGACCCGTACCAAGAGACCCAGTACTTC. The full variable domain, its missing parts supplied by reference TRBV7-8 and TRBJ2-5, is GAGVSQSPRYKVAKRGQDVALRCDPISGHVSLFWYQQALGQGPEFLTYFQNEAQLDKSGLPSDRFFAERPEGSVSTLKIQRTQQEDSAVYLCASSLGRDPYQETQYFGPGTRLLVL.

The chain recombines TRBV2 with TRBJ1-1, with D possibly TRBD1 on 5 matching bases. This CDR3 contains 12 residues. From germline, CDR1 is SNHLY and CDR2 FYNNEI. The ends were cut back, 7 bases at V and 0 bases at J, with 6 bases in the middle. The CDR3 nucleotides read TGTGCCAGCAAGGGGTTGAACACTGAAGCTTTCTTT. Protein product: CASKGLNTEAFF.

This sequence joins TRBV28 and TRBJ1-1, with TRBD1 identical over 7 bases. There are 14 residues in the CDR3. J lost 5 bases, V lost 6 bases, and 9 bases had no gene match. From germline, CDR1 is MDHEN and CDR2 SYDVKM. CDR3 protein: CASSLDRVSTEAFF. The CDR3, as DNA: TGTGCCAGCAGCCTAGACAGGGTATCAACTGAAGCTTTCTTT.

This sequence joins TRBV28 and TRBJ2-1; D is ambiguous. Between the trimmed V and J ends, which lost 7 bases and 7 bases, there was a span of 11 bases. The CDR3 consists of 12 residues. Germline V CDR1 and CDR2: MDHEN, SYDVKM. CDR3 nucleotide sequence: TGTGCCAGCACCTCCTTCCGTAATGAGCAGTTCTTC. As protein: CASTSFRNEQFF.

The gene calls are TRBV18 and TRBJ1-5; D gene uncertain. The CDR3 length is 13 residues. Germline V CDR1 and CDR2: KGHSH, LQKENI. The germline V and J ends were trimmed by 3 bases and 4 bases, with 7 bases remaining between them. CDR3 bases: TGTGCCAGCTCACCTACTTATAATCAGCCCCAGCATTTT. The encoded protein is CASSPTYNQPQHF.

CDR3 DNA: TGCGCCAGCAGCCAAGTCGGGCGAAGAGAGCAGTTCTTC. Its protein product is CASSQVGRREQFF. V is TRBV4-1 and J is TRBJ2-1; D remains unclear. This CDR3 region has 13 residues. Germline values: CDR1 MGHRA, CDR2 YSYEKL. The V end was cut by 1 base, the J end by 10 bases, with 11 bases between.

The chain has TRBV9 and TRBJ2-2; unclear D gene. Trimming removed 0 bases at V and 3 bases at J, with 6 bases between. The CDR3 spans 14 residues. Germline loops: CDR1 SGDLS, CDR2 YYNGEE. The CDR3: CASSVVMDTGELFF. The DNA of the CDR3 is TGTGCCAGCAGCGTAGTCATGGACACCGGGGAGCTGTTTTTT.